This TCR beta chain is from a study of blood T cells in healthy people across ages. The germline gives CDR1 SGHRS, CDR2 YFSETQ. This CDR3 is built from 13 residues. J was trimmed by 6 bases and V by 5 bases; bases with no gene match: 7. Using a J-beta primer mix together with a sample-barcoded 5' primer, a second PCR was run for roughly 6 to 12 cycles. TCRdb fed the 5' RACE reads into MiXCR, producing one record per CDR3 protein. The sample contains under 1,000,000 distinct CDR3 sequences, about half of which appear only once. This clonotype originated in an older man in good health. The V call is TRBV5-1, the J call TRBJ2-7; 8 bases map to TRBD1. Sequencing was performed on blood. The CDR3 DNA reads as TGCGCCAGCAGGGGGACAGGATATTTCGAGCAGTACTTC. This encodes CASRGTGYFEQYF.